This TCR beta chain stems from a study of tumor and adjacent non-tumor tissue in lung cancer. RNA was extracted from bulk tissue without any cell sorting. Regarding the study as a whole: Top 100 clones took a larger repertoire share in normal lung. Patients with more diverse tumor TCRs had worse survival.

V dropped 6 bases and J dropped 0 bases, with 15 bases sitting between them. The germline V gene encodes CDR1 DFQATT and CDR2 SNEGSKA (reference sequence). The CDR3 sequence is 15 residues long. With regard to this clonotype: The antigen is not known. Given a much more abundant clone one base away, this may be a read error.

TCRbeta libraries were built with three rounds of nested PCR, modified from ARM-PCR. TCRdb reprocessed the multiplex PCR reads with MiXCR, giving one entry per CDR3 protein. The sample lists about 76,000 distinct CDR3 sequences, nearly 70% occurring once. Input material: lung tumor tissue. The receptor was isolated from a woman aged 70-85 years with non-small cell lung cancer. J is TRBJ2-1 and V is TRBV20-1; D may match TRBD1 or TRBD2 (5 bases each). The CDR3 loop reads CSAYSGAVSYNEQFF. CDR3 in DNA: TGCAGTGCGTACTCCGGGGCGGTCTCCTACAATGAGCAGTTCTTC.